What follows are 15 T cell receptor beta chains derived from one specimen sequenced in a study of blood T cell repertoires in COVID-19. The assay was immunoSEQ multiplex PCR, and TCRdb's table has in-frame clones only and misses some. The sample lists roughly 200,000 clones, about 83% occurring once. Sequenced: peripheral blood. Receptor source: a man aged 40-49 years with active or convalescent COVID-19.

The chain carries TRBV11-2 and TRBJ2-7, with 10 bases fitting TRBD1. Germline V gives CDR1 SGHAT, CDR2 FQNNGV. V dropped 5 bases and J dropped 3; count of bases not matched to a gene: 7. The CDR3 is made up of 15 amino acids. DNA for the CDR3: TGTGCCAGCAGCCTCCGGGACAGGGGACTCTACGAGCAGTACTTC. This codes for CASSLRDRGLYEQYF.

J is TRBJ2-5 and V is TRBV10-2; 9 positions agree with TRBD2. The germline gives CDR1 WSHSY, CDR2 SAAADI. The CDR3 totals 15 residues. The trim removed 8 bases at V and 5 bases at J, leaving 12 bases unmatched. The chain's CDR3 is CASGGGAGGGETQYF. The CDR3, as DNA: TGCGCCAGCGGTGGGGGAGCGGGGGGCGGGGAGACCCAGTACTTC.

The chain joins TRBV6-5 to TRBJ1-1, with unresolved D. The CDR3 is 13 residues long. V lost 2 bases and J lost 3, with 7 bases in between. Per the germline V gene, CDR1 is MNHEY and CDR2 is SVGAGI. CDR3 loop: CASSYPPDTEAFF. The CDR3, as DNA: TGTGCCAGCAGTTACCCCCCTGACACTGAAGCTTTCTTT.

In nucleotides, the CDR3 is TGTGCCAGCAGTGAGATGAGGGTTACTGAAGCTTTCTTT. This translates into CASSEMRVTEAFF. The chain combines TRBV6-1 with TRBJ1-1; D not certain. Germline V lookup: CDR1 MNHNS, CDR2 SASEGT. The CDR3 extends over 13 amino acids. Trimming removed 3 bases at V and 5 bases at J, with 10 bases between.

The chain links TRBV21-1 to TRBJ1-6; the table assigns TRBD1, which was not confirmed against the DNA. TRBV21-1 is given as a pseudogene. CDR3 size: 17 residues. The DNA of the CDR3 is TGTGCCAGCAGCAAAGATCTGGGGGCGCATTATAATTCACCCCTCCACTTT. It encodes CASSKDLGAHYNSPLHF.

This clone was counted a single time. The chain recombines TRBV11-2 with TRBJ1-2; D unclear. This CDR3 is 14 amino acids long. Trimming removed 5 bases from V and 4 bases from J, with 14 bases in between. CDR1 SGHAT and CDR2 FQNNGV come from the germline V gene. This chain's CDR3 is CASSPPGMSYGYTF. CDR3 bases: TGTGCCAGCAGCCCCCCGGGGATGAGCTATGGCTACACCTTC.

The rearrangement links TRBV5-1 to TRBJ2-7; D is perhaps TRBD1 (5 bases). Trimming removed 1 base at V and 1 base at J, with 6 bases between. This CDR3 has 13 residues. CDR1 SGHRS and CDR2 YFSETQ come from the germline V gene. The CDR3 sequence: CASSLTGSYEQYF. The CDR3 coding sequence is TGCGCCAGCAGCTTGACAGGTTCCTACGAGCAGTACTTC.

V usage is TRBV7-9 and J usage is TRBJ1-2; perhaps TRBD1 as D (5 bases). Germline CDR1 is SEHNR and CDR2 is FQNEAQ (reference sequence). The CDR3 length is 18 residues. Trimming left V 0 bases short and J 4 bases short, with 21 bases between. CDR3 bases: TGTGCCAGCAGCTTAGCTGGCAGGGAGGAGAGACCGGGCTATGGCTACACCTTC. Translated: CASSLAGREERPGYGYTF. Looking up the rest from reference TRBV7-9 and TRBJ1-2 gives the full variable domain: DTGVSQNPRHKITKRGQNVTFRCDPISEHNRLYWYRQTLGQGPEFLTYFQNEAQLEKSRLLSDRFSAERPKGSFSTLEIQRTEQGDSAMYLCASSLAGREERPGYGYTFGSGTRLTVV.

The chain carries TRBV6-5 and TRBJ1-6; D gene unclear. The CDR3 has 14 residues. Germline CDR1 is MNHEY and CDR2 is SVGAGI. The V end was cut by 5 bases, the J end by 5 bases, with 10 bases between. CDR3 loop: CASSSGRNNSPLHF. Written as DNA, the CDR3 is TGTGCCAGCAGTAGCGGACGGAATAATTCACCCCTCCACTTT.

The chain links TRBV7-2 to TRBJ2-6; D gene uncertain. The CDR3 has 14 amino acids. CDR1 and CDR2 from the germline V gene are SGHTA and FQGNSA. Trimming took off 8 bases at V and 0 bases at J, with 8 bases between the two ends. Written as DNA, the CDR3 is TGTGCCAGCCGGCGGAACTCTGGGGCCAACGTCCTGACTTTC. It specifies CASRRNSGANVLTF.

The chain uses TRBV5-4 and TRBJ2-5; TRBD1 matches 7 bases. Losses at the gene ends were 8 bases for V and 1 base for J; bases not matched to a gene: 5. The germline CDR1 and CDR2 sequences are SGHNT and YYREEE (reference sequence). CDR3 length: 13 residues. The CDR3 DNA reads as TGTGCCAGTAAGGGGGCTTCCCAAGAGACCCAGTACTTC. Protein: CASKGASQETQYF.

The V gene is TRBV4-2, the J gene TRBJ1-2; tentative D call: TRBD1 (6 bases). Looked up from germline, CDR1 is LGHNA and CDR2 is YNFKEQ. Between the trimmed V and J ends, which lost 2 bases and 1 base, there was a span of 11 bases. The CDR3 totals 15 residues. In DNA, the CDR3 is TGTGCCAGCAGCCAACCCGACAGGAATAACTATGGCTACACCTTC. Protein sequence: CASSQPDRNNYGYTF.

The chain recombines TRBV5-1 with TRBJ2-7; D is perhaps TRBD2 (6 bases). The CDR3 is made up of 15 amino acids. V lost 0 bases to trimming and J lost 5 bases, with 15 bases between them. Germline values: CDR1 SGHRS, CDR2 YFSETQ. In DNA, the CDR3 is TGCGCCAGCAGCTTGGGATGGGGGGAGGAAAACGAGCAGTACTTC. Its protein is CASSLGWGEENEQYF.

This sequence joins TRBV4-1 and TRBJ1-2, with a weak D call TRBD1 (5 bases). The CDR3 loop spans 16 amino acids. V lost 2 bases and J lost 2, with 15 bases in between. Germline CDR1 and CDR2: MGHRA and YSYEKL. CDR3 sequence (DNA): TGCGCCAGCAGCCAACCTCGACAGCTGTCCAACTATGGCTACACCTTC. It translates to CASSQPRQLSNYGYTF.

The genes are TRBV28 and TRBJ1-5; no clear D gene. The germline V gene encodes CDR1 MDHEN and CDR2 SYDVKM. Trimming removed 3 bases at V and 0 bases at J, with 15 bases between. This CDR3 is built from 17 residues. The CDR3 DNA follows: TGTGCCAGCAGTTTGGACTTTTGGGCCCATAGCAATCAGCCCCAGCATTTT. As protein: CASSLDFWAHSNQPQHF.